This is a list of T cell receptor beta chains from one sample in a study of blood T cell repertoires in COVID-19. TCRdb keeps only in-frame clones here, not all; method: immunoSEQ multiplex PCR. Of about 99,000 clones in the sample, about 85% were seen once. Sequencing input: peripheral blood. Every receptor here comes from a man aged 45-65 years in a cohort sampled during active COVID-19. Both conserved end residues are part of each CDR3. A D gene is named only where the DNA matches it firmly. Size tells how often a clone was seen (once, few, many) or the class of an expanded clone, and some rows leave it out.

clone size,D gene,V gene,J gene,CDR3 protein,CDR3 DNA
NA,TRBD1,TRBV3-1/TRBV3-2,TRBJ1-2,CASATTGDGYTF,TGTGCCAGCGCGACTACAGGGGATGGCTACACCTTC
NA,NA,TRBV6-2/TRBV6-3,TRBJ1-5,CASSYVGKGEPQHF,TGTGCCAGCAGTTACGTGGGAAAAGGGGAGCCCCAGCATTTT
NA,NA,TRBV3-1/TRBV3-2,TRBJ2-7,CASSQDRYEQYF,TGTGCCAGCAGCCAAGACCGTTACGAGCAGTACTTC
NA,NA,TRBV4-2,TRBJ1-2,CASSQEGGANYGYTF,TGTGCCAGCAGCCAAGAGGGGGGGGCTAACTATGGCTACACCTTC
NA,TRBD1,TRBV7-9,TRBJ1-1,CASSPDRGLSPGTEAFF,TGTGCCAGCAGCCCGGACAGGGGCCTTTCTCCTGGCACTGAAGCTTTCTTT
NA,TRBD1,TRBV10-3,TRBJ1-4,CAISKTGGVGQEKLFF,TGTGCCATCAGTAAGACAGGGGGCGTCGGTCAAGAAAAACTGTTTTTT
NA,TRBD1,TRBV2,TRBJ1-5,CASSLDRNNQPQHF,TGTGCCAGCAGTTTGGACAGGAACAATCAGCCCCAGCATTTT
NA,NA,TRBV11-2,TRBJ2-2,CASSRLATGILNTGELFF,TGTGCCAGCAGCCGATTAGCCACAGGGATCCTTAACACCGGGGAGCTGTTTTTT
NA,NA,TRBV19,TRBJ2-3,CASSISPLGGTQYF,TGTGCCAGTAGTATAAGTCCCCTAGGGGGTACGCAGTATTTT
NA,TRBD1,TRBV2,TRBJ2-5,CASILDRGQETQYF,TGTGCCAGCATTCTGGACAGGGGGCAAGAGACCCAGTACTTC
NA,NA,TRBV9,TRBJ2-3,CATHRVASTDTQYF,TGTGCCACACACAGGGTTGCTAGCACAGATACGCAGTATTTT
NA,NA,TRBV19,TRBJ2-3,CASQGRRGTQYF,TGTGCCAGTCAGGGCCGGAGGGGTACGCAGTATTTT
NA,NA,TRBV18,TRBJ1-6,CASSPPEGPNSPLHF,TGTGCCAGCTCACCACCGGAGGGGCCTAATTCACCCCTCCACTTT
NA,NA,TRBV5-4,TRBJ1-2,CASSSGFGGYTF,TGTGCCAGCAGCTCAGGATTTGGGGGCTACACCTTC
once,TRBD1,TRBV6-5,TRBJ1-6,CASIKSTGFNSPLHF,TGTGCCAGCATTAAATCGACAGGGTTTAATTCACCCCTCCACTTT
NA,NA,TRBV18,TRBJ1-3,CASSPRGGSGNTIYF,TGTGCCAGCTCACCAAGGGGAGGCTCTGGAAACACCATATATTTT
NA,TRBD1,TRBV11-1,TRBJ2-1,CASSPGTGGNHNEQFF,TGTGCCAGCAGCCCTGGGACAGGGGGCAATCACAATGAGCAGTTCTTC
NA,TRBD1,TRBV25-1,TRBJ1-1,CASSDPGQGATEAFF,TGTGCCAGCAGTGACCCGGGACAGGGGGCCACTGAAGCTTTCTTT
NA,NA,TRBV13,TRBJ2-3,CASSSPPNTDTQYF,TGTGCCAGCAGCTCCCCCCCTAACACAGATACGCAGTATTTT
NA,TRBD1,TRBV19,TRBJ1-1,CASSSGGLMNTEAFF,TGTGCCAGTAGTTCAGGGGGCCTCATGAACACTGAAGCTTTCTTT
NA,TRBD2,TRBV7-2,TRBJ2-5,CASSLGLAGGPSQETQYF,TGTGCCAGCAGCTTAGGACTAGCGGGGGGGCCGAGCCAAGAGACCCAGTACTTC
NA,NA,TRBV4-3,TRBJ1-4,CASSQGEMTNEKLFF,TGCGCCAGCAGCCAAGGGGAGATGACTAATGAAAAACTGTTTTTT
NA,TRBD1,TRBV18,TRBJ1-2,CASSPPGTGGYGYTF,TGTGCCAGCTCACCACCAGGGACAGGGGGCTATGGCTACACCTTC
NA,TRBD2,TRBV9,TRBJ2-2,CASNRAGGITGELFF,TGTGCCAGCAACAGAGCGGGGGGTATCACCGGGGAGCTGTTTTTT
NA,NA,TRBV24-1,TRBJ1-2,CATSDAGAGSTNYGYTF,TGTGCCACCAGTGATGCGGGGGCAGGGAGCACTAACTATGGCTACACCTTC
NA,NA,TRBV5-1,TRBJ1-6,CASSPGLTNSPLHF,TGCGCCAGCAGCCCAGGGCTTACTAATTCACCCCTCCACTTT
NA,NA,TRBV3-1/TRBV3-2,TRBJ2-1,CASSFSGVKFF,TGTGCCAGCAGCTTTTCAGGGGTCAAGTTCTTC
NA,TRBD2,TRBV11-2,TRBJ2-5,CASSFRGGQEETQYF,TGTGCCAGCAGCTTCCGCGGGGGGCAGGAAGAGACCCAGTACTTC
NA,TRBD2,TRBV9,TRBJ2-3,CASSAGRLAASTDTQYF,TGTGCCAGCAGCGCCGGACGACTAGCGGCCAGCACAGATACGCAGTATTTT
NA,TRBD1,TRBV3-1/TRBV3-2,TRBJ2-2,CASSQVLTGGRELFF,TGTGCCAGCAGCCAAGTCCTAACAGGGGGACGGGAGCTGTTTTTT
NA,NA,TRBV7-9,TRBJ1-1,CASRRGGTEAFF,TGTGCCAGCCGGCGGGGGGGCACCGAAGCTTTCTTT
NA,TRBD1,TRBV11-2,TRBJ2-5,CASSFTGAETQYF,TGTGCCAGCAGCTTTACAGGGGCGGAGACCCAGTACTTC
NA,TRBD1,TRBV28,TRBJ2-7,CASSLGDRWHEQYF,TGTGCCAGCAGTTTGGGGGACAGGTGGCACGAGCAGTACTTC
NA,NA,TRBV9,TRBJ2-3,CASSGTSGDTQYF,TGTGCCAGCAGCGGCACCAGCGGAGATACGCAGTATTTT
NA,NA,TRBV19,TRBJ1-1,CASSIGGANAEAFF,TGTGCCAGTAGTATAGGCGGGGCCAACGCTGAAGCTTTCTTT
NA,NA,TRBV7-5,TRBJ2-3,CVRSSGLSTDTQYF,TGTGTCAGAAGCTCCGGACTAAGCACAGATACGCAGTATTTT
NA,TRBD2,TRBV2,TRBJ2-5,CARSQGTSGGVKTQYF,TGTGCCAGGAGCCAGGGGACTAGCGGGGGAGTGAAGACCCAGTACTTC
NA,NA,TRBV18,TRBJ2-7,CASSPPSTTYEQYF,TGTGCCAGCTCACCACCGAGTACTACCTACGAGCAGTACTTC
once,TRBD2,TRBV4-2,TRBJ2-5,CASSQDGTRKETQYF,TGTGCCAGCAGCCAAGACGGGACTAGAAAAGAGACCCAGTACTTC
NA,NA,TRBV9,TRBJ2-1,CASSEGRGRGNEQFF,TGTGCCAGCAGCGAGGGCAGGGGAAGGGGCAATGAGCAGTTCTTC
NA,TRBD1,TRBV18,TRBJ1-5,CASSPGQGDQPQHF,TGTGCCAGCTCACCGGGACAGGGGGATCAGCCCCAGCATTTT
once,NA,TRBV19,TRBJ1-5,CASSSLLDSNQPQHF,TGTGCCAGTAGTTCCCTCCTAGATTCGAATCAGCCCCAGCATTTT
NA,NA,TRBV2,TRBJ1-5,CASRTEEGRNQPQHF,TGTGCCAGCAGGACGGAGGAGGGTCGCAATCAGCCCCAGCATTTT
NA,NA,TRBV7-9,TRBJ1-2,CASSSGTGRYGYTF,TGTGCCAGCAGCTCCGGAACAGGGCGCTATGGCTACACCTTC
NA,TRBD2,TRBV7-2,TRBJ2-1,CASSLDPPGGYNEQFF,TGTGCCAGCAGCTTAGACCCCCCGGGGGGCTACAATGAGCAGTTCTTC
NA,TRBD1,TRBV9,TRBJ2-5,CASSAHRTGSMETQYF,TGTGCCAGCAGCGCCCACCGGACAGGGTCGATGGAGACCCAGTACTTC
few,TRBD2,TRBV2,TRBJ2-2,CARAGTSATGELFF,TGTGCCAGGGCCGGGACTAGTGCCACCGGGGAGCTGTTTTTT
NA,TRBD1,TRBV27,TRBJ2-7,CASKTAGTGGREQYF,TGTGCCAGCAAAACCGCCGGGACAGGGGGACGGGAGCAGTACTTC
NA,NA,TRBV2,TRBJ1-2,CASSEARGPAYGYTF,TGTGCCAGCAGTGAAGCCCGGGGTCCGGCCTATGGCTACACCTTC
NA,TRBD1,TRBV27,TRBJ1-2,CASRGQGRGYTF,TGTGCCAGCAGAGGACAGGGGAGAGGCTACACCTTC
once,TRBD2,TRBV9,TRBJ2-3,CASSPRTSGSTDTQYF,TGTGCCAGCAGCCCTCGGACTAGCGGAAGCACAGATACGCAGTATTTT